This TCR beta chain was obtained from a study of blood T cell repertoires in COVID-19. Study-wide background: Material from acute and convalescent COVID-19 was sourced from the United States, Italy and Spain. Nucleic acid was either cDNA or gDNA, and it came from T cells, B-cell-depleted T cells, or PBMCs.

Germline loops: CDR1 SGHDT, CDR2 YYEEEE. The CDR3 is made up of 18 amino acids. Trimming stripped 2 bases from V and 0 bases from J, with 20 bases between. Original data processing: By means of reference gene primer amplification, nucleated cell counts were estimated. TCRdb's table, derived via immunoSEQ multiplex PCR, lists solely in-frame clones and lacks some. Clonal size and the V and J genes are those of that table, whereas D and trimming came from the DNA. The table includes roughly 140,000 clones, 80% detected once. The chain has TRBV5-6 and TRBJ1-2; weak D call: TRBD1 (6 bases). This receptor was identified in a woman aged 45-65 years with acute or convalescent COVID-19. Sequencing was performed on peripheral blood. The CDR3 nucleotides are TGTGCCAGCAGCTTCGACAGGATATACCCAAGTACTAACTATGGCTACACCTTC. Its protein is CASSFDRIYPSTNYGYTF.